This T cell receptor (beta chain) is from a study of blood T cell repertoires in COVID-19. Study-level information: Donors in the United States, Italy and Spain gave samples during acute or convalescent COVID-19. In each case, the material was cDNA or gDNA derived from T cells, B-cell-depleted T cells, or PBMCs.

In the original processing: Reference gene primer amplification in the assay estimated nucleated cell counts. Data came from immunoSEQ multiplex PCR; TCRdb stores just in-frame clones and leaves some out. V, J and clone size reflect that table, while D and trimming were determined from the DNA. This table holds 150,000 to 200,000 clones, roughly 81% found once. The CDR3 is 15 residues long. The ends lost 0 bases at V and 10 bases at J; junction bases unmatched: 5. The germline V gene has CDR1 MRHNA and CDR2 SNTAGT. J is TRBJ2-1 and V is TRBV6-4; 11 nucleotides match TRBD1. Sequencing was done on a sample of peripheral blood. The clonotype comes from a man aged 40-49 years with acute or convalescent COVID-19. The CDR3 nucleotides read TGTGCCAGCAGTGACTCGTACGGGACAGGGGGAGAGCAGTTCTTC. Its protein is CASSDSYGTGGEQFF.